The 21 T cell receptor beta chains below all came from one sample that was sequenced in a study of blood T cell repertoires in COVID-19. Profiling relied on immunoSEQ multiplex PCR, and the TCRdb table lists in-frame clones only, not all of them. The table shows under 200,000 clones, with roughly nine tenths occurring only once. Sequencing was performed on peripheral blood. These receptors all stem from an older woman with COVID-19, enrolled during active disease.

The CDR3 spells CASSLARQSYEQYF. The CDR3, as DNA: TGTGCCAGCAGCTTAGCGAGACAGTCCTACGAGCAGTACTTC. This sequence joins TRBV7-2 and TRBJ2-7; tentative D call: TRBD1 (5 bases). CDR1 and CDR2 (germline): SGHTA, FQGNSA. V was shortened by 0 bases and J by 1 base, with 7 bases between the two germline ends. The CDR3 extends over 14 amino acids.

The rearrangement links TRBV4-3 to TRBJ2-2, with 7 bases that match TRBD1. Germline CDR1 LGHNA, CDR2 YSLEER. The CDR3 has 16 residues. The V and J ends lost 0 bases and 5 bases, in that order; junction bases with no gene match: 6. The chain's CDR3 is CASSQERGRGTGELFF. CDR3 DNA sequence: TGCGCCAGCAGCCAAGAAAGGGGGCGTGGAACCGGGGAGCTGTTTTTT.

This clone showed up just a few times. V usage is TRBV3-1 (or the pseudogene TRBV3-2) and J usage is TRBJ2-7; the D is unclear. V lost 3 bases to trimming and J lost 1 base, with 4 bases between them. In germline, CDR1 is LGHDT, CDR2 YNNKEL (reference sequence). The CDR3 has 12 residues. Here the CDR3 reads CASSQASYEQYF. In DNA, the CDR3 is TGTGCCAGCAGCCAGGCTTCCTACGAGCAGTACTTC.

The rearrangement joins TRBV4-3 to TRBJ2-7, with TRBD2 matching 9 bases. Per the germline V gene, CDR1 is LGHNA and CDR2 is YSLEER. The CDR3 has 17 amino acids. The ends lost 0 bases at V and 3 bases at J; junction bases unmatched: 9. The CDR3 region is CASSQEGRREGFYEQYF. In nucleotides, the CDR3 is TGCGCCAGCAGCCAAGAAGGGCGGCGGGAGGGCTTCTACGAGCAGTACTTC.

The chain couples TRBV24-1 to TRBJ1-5, with 7 bases lining up with TRBD1. CDR1 and CDR2 from the germline V gene are KGHDR and SFDVKD. Losses at the gene ends were 4 bases for V and 0 bases for J; bases not matched to a gene: 14. The CDR3 length is 19 residues. The CDR3 is CATSDPLTGPLYSNQPQHF. The CDR3 region has the DNA TGTGCCACCAGTGACCCCTTGACAGGGCCTCTCTATAGCAATCAGCCCCAGCATTTT.

The chain is built from TRBV4-2 and TRBJ1-2; D uncertain. This CDR3 is built from 14 residues. The V end was cut by 0 bases, the J end by 4 bases, with 9 bases between. Per germline, CDR1 LGHNA and CDR2 YNFKEQ. CDR3 DNA: TGTGCCAGCAGCCAAGATCTGGCTGGCTATGGCTACACCTTC. Amino acid sequence: CASSQDLAGYGYTF.

This rearrangement joins TRBV3-1 (or the pseudogene TRBV3-2) to TRBJ1-2; D remains ambiguous. The CDR3 spans 12 residues. Trimming pared 1 base from V and 4 bases from J, leaving 4 bases between. Germline CDR1 LGHDT, CDR2 YNNKEL (reference sequence). The CDR3 spells CASSQGGYGYTF. The CDR3 bases are TGTGCCAGCAGCCAAGGAGGCTATGGCTACACCTTC.

This clone was found once. The chain carries TRBV9 and TRBJ2-7; TRBD1 aligns across 7 bases. V was pared by 8 bases and J by 0 bases, with 5 bases of the junction left unmatched. Looked up from germline, CDR1 is SGDLS and CDR2 is YYNGEE. CDR3 length: 13 amino acids. In nucleotides, the CDR3 is TGTGCCAGGGACAGGAGAACCTCCTACGAGCAGTACTTC. Its protein product is CARDRRTSYEQYF.

The chain has TRBV6-6 and TRBJ2-2; D not certain. Trimming pared 0 bases from V and 2 bases from J, leaving 7 bases between. This CDR3 has 15 amino acids. Germline-derived CDR1 and CDR2 are MNHNY and SVGAGI (reference sequence). The CDR3 region has the DNA TGTGCCAGCAGTTACTCCCAGGCTAACACCGGGGAGCTGTTTTTT. Translated, it gives CASSYSQANTGELFF.

The J gene is TRBJ1-3, the V gene TRBV9; no clear D gene. CDR1 and CDR2 (germline): SGDLS, YYNGEE. The V end lost 0 bases, the J end lost 0 bases, and 10 bases lay between the germline ends. There are 16 residues in the CDR3. The DNA of the CDR3 is TGTGCCAGCAGCGTAGGGTCAGGATCCTCTGGAAACACCATATATTTT. This sequence encodes CASSVGSGSSGNTIYF. Variable domain in full (rest from reference TRBV9 and TRBJ1-3): DSGVTQTPKHLITATGQRVTLRCSPRSGDLSVYWYQQSLDQGLQFLIQYYNGEERAKGNILERFSAQQFPDLHSELNLSSLELGDSALYFCASSVGSGSSGNTIYFGEGSWLTVV.

The chain employs TRBV3-1 (or the pseudogene TRBV3-2) and TRBJ2-2; 11 positions agree with TRBD2. V shed 4 bases and J 2 bases; nucleotides not matched to a gene: 6. Germline CDR1 is LGHDT and CDR2 is YNNKEL (reference sequence). The CDR3 contains 17 residues. The CDR3: CASSRVSGRANTGELFF. In DNA form, the CDR3 reads TGTGCCAGCAGCCGAGTTAGCGGGAGGGCCAACACCGGGGAGCTGTTTTTT.

The chain combines TRBV7-8 with TRBJ2-3; maybe TRBD2 (7 bases). CDR3 length: 17 amino acids. Germline V gene lookup returns CDR1 SGHVS and CDR2 FQNEAQ. Trimming stripped 5 bases from V and 2 bases from J, with 20 bases between. The CDR3 loop is CASSPQGGGADTDTQYF. In DNA, the CDR3 is TGTGCCAGCAGCCCCCAGGGTGGGGGGGCGGACACAGATACGCAGTATTTT.

The rearrangement links TRBV9 to TRBJ2-1, with D unresolved. Per the germline V gene, CDR1 is SGDLS and CDR2 is YYNGEE. Trimming stripped 0 bases from V and 4 bases from J, with 11 bases between. The CDR3 is 15 amino acids. CDR3 amino acids: CASSVAPNLYNEQFF. CDR3 nucleotide sequence: TGTGCCAGCAGCGTAGCCCCCAACTTGTACAATGAGCAGTTCTTC. The variable domain in full, completed from reference TRBV9 and TRBJ2-1, reads DSGVTQTPKHLITATGQRVTLRCSPRSGDLSVYWYQQSLDQGLQFLIQYYNGEERAKGNILERFSAQQFPDLHSELNLSSLELGDSALYFCASSVAPNLYNEQFFGPGTRLTVL.

The V and J genes are TRBV5-1 and TRBJ2-7; TRBD2 matches at 7 bases. Germline V gene data show CDR1 as SGHRS and CDR2 as YFSETQ. J lost 2 bases, V lost 3 bases, and 8 bases had no gene match. The CDR3 contains 15 residues. The CDR3 region is CASSYGTTETYEQYF. In DNA, the CDR3 is TGCGCCAGCAGCTATGGGACTACCGAAACCTACGAGCAGTACTTC.

Only a few counts were recorded for this clone. The rearrangement joins TRBV7-9 to TRBJ2-7; D possibly corresponds to TRBD1 (8 bases). The CDR3 spans 12 residues. The V end lost 5 bases, the J end lost 11 bases, and 16 bases lay between the germline ends. The germline V gene encodes CDR1 SEHNR and CDR2 FQNEAQ (reference sequence). The CDR3 protein is CASSPRTGREYF. The CDR3 coding sequence is TGTGCCAGCAGCCCAAGGACAGGGAGGGAGTACTTC. The full variable domain, its missing parts supplied by reference TRBV7-9 and TRBJ2-7, is DTGVSQNPRHKITKRGQNVTFRCDPISEHNRLYWYRQTLGQGPEFLTYFQNEAQLEKSRLLSDRFSAERPKGSFSTLEIQRTEQGDSAMYLCASSPRTGREYFGPGTRLTVT.

Comments on this clone: Germline and junction disagree at one end, which may indicate a read error. This chain joins TRBV7-7 and TRBJ2-1; the D gene is possibly TRBD2 (7 bases). CDR1 and CDR2 (germline): SSHAT, FNYEAQ (reference sequence). CDR3 length equals 15 residues. CDR3: CASSEGGMPGNEQFF. The CDR3 DNA reads TGTGCTAGCAGCGAGGGGGGGATGCCAGGCAATGAGCAGTTCTTC.

J is TRBJ1-2 and V is TRBV19; 7 nucleotides align to TRBD1. Germline loops: CDR1 LNHDA, CDR2 SQIVND (reference sequence). CDR3 length: 18 residues. The V gene end was trimmed by 5 bases and the J gene end by 4 bases; junction bases not matched to a gene: 19. CDR3 DNA: TGTGCCAGTAGTGCCTTGAGGACAGGCGATCGCCCTTCCTATGGCTACACCTTC. It specifies CASSALRTGDRPSYGYTF.

The V gene is TRBV19, the J gene TRBJ2-7, with 11 nucleotides matching TRBD1. This CDR3 contains 16 residues. Germline V gene lookup returns CDR1 LNHDA and CDR2 SQIVND (reference sequence). Trimming cost V 4 bases and J 4 bases; bases outside gene matches: 9. CDR3 sequence reads: CASSNPVGTGGYEQYF. CDR3 DNA sequence: TGTGCCAGTAGTAACCCTGTCGGGACAGGGGGTTACGAGCAGTACTTC.

The chain is built from TRBV9 and TRBJ2-1, with 7 bases matching TRBD2. The germline gives CDR1 SGDLS, CDR2 YYNGEE. This CDR3 has 16 residues. V dropped 0 bases and J dropped 1; count of bases not matched to a gene: 4. CDR3 bases: TGTGCCAGCAGCGTAGGGCTAGCGGTTTCCTACAATGAGCAGTTCTTC. Its translation: CASSVGLAVSYNEQFF.

The CDR3, as DNA: TGCGCCAGCAGTCGCGTAAGGGGCTCCTCAAATGAGCAGTTCTTC. Its translation: CASSRVRGSSNEQFF. J is TRBJ2-1 and V is TRBV5-1; the D gene is possibly TRBD1 (5 bases). The CDR3 consists of 15 residues. Germline V gives CDR1 SGHRS, CDR2 YFSETQ. The V end was cut by 5 bases, the J end by 7 bases, with 19 bases between.

The V and J genes are TRBV25-1 and TRBJ1-6, with a weak D call TRBD1 (6 bases). V was pared by 3 bases and J by 10 bases, with 16 bases between. Per germline, CDR1 MGHDK and CDR2 SYGVNS. The CDR3 is made up of 15 amino acids. This chain's CDR3 is CASSDAQGLGSPLHF. CDR3 nucleotides: TGTGCCAGCAGTGATGCCCAGGGGCTAGGGTCACCCCTCCACTTT.